The 8 T cell receptor beta chains below all came from one sample that was sequenced in a study of blood T cell repertoires in COVID-19. Only in-frame clones appear in the TCRdb table, and some are missing; sequencing was by immunoSEQ multiplex PCR. This sample has more than 55,000 clones, with 70% to 85% found just once. The source material was peripheral blood. The source of these receptors is a human donor in a cohort sampled during active COVID-19.

This clone was observed a single time. At one of its ends the junction is not consistent with the germline gene, which may arise from a read error. The V and J genes are TRBV5-8 and TRBJ1-1; 7 bases line up with TRBD1. This CDR3 has 12 amino acids. Germline V gene data show CDR1 as SGHTS and CDR2 as YDEGEE. The CDR3 loop is CASNLGRGLAFF. The CDR3 DNA is TGTGCCAGCAACTTGGGAAGGGGGCTTGCTTTCTTT. The variable domain in full, with the rest retrieved from reference TRBV5-8 and TRBJ1-1, is EAGVTQSPTHLIKTRGQQATLRCSPISGHTSVYWYQQALGLGLQFLLWYDEGEERNRGNFPPRFSGRQFPNYSSELNVNALELEDSALYLCASNLGRGLAFFGQGTRLTVV.

The chain uses TRBV6-5 and TRBJ2-5; 10 bases align to TRBD2. The CDR3 consists of 16 residues. Germline loops: CDR1 MNHEY, CDR2 SVGAGI. V lost 4 bases, J lost 1 base, and 6 bases stayed unmatched. For the CDR3, the DNA is TGTGCCAGCAGTTGGAGACTAGCGGGCCTCCAAGAGACCCAGTACTTC. Its protein is CASSWRLAGLQETQYF.

The chain joins TRBV6-5 to TRBJ1-5; 12 positions match TRBD1. The CDR3 loop spans 15 amino acids. After removal of 6 bases from V and 4 bases from J, the junction contained 4 bases not matched to a gene. Germline CDR1 reads MNHEY; CDR2 reads SVGAGI. The CDR3 nucleotides are TGTGCCAGCAGAAAGGGACAGGGGGCAAATCAGCCCCAGCATTTT. Translating gives CASRKGQGANQPQHF.

The chain is built from TRBV28 and TRBJ2-1; 10 bases map to TRBD2. This CDR3 region has 20 residues. The germline gives CDR1 MDHEN, CDR2 SYDVKM. The junction had 15 bases not matched to a gene; V was cut back by 4 bases and J by 0 bases. This CDR3 reads CASSSLFGLAGVNSYNEQFF. The CDR3 DNA reads TGTGCCAGCAGTTCACTATTTGGGCTAGCGGGAGTAAACTCCTACAATGAGCAGTTCTTC. Based on the CDR3 plus reference TRBV28 and TRBJ2-1, the full variable domain is DVKVTQSSRYLVKRTGEKVFLECVQDMDHENMFWYRQDPGLGLRLIYFSYDVKMKEKGDIPEGYSVSREKKERFSLILESASTNQTSMYLCASSSLFGLAGVNSYNEQFFGPGTRLTVL.

The chain carries TRBV21-1 and TRBJ1-1; TRBD1 reflects the table's D call only, with no check against the DNA. TRBV21-1 is a pseudogene. CDR3 length: 16 amino acids. The CDR3 loop is CASSKVGTAKNTEAFF. In DNA, the CDR3 is TGTGCCAGCAGCAAAGTCGGGACAGCTAAGAACACTGAAGCTTTCTTT.

This clone has just a few counts. The V call is TRBV19, the J call TRBJ2-2; TRBD1 aligns across 10 bases. Germline V gives CDR1 LNHDA, CDR2 SQIVND (reference sequence). The ends lost 3 bases at V and 5 bases at J; junction bases unmatched: 3. This CDR3 has 15 amino acids. The CDR3 here is CASSIRTGGTGELFF. Here the CDR3 DNA reads TGTGCCAGTAGTATCCGGACAGGGGGGACCGGGGAGCTGTTTTTT. Drawing the rest from reference TRBV19 and TRBJ2-2, the complete variable domain is DGGITQSPKYLFRKEGQNVTLSCEQNLNHDAMYWYRQDPGQGLRLIYYSQIVNDFQKGDIAEGYSVSREKKESFPLTVTSAQKNPTAFYLCASSIRTGGTGELFFGEGSRLTVL.

This chain joins TRBV2 and TRBJ2-2; 7 bases are shared with TRBD1. This CDR3 spans 15 amino acids. Per germline, CDR1 SNHLY and CDR2 FYNNEI. Trimming cost V 6 bases and J 1 base; bases outside gene matches: 5. CDR3 nucleotide sequence: TGTGCCAGCAGGCCAGGGGGTTTGAACACCGGGGAGCTGTTTTTT. It specifies CASRPGGLNTGELFF.

The chain is built from TRBV6-6 and TRBJ2-1, with D perhaps matching TRBD1 (5 bases). Trimming removed 6 bases from V and 0 bases from J, with 12 bases in between. Germline V gives CDR1 MNHNY, CDR2 SVGAGI (reference sequence). This CDR3 contains 15 residues. CDR3 region: CASRLDRSSYNEQFF. In nucleotides, the CDR3 is TGTGCCAGCAGGTTAGACAGAAGCTCCTACAATGAGCAGTTCTTC.